Relative to its sample, the clone carrying this T cell receptor (beta chain) is medium-sized (0.01 to 0.1%). The sample's time point: sample taken at primary tumor resection. Unsorted tumor, nontumor lung tissue or cryopreserved PBMC supplied the whole RNA. A distinct unique molecular identifier was carried by each TCR cDNA molecule. TCRdb re-derived calls from the 5' RACE reads in MiXCR, one entry per CDR3 protein. Of some 1,100 distinct CDR3 sequences in the sample, around 6.4% are singletons; the top ten hold about an eighth. These data are taken from a study of spatial heterogeneity in lung cancer. Background on the study: Sequencing consistently turned up more beta-chain sequences than alpha-chain sequences. Across the raw uncorrected reads, a unique TCR and UMI combination was observed, on average, more than ten times.

This CDR3 comprises 15 residues. V was cut by 4 bases and J by 0 bases, with 13 bases left in between. Germline CDR1 reads SGHRS; CDR2 reads YFSETQ. The material was normal lung tissue next to the tumor, obtained at surgery. The chain has TRBV5-1 and TRBJ2-5; perhaps D is TRBD1 or TRBD2 (5 bases each). This clonotype was obtained from a male donor with early-stage non-small cell lung cancer. CDR3 DNA: TGCGCCAGCAGCCGAATCAGGGACGACCAAGAGACCCAGTACTTC. Translating gives CASSRIRDDQETQYF.